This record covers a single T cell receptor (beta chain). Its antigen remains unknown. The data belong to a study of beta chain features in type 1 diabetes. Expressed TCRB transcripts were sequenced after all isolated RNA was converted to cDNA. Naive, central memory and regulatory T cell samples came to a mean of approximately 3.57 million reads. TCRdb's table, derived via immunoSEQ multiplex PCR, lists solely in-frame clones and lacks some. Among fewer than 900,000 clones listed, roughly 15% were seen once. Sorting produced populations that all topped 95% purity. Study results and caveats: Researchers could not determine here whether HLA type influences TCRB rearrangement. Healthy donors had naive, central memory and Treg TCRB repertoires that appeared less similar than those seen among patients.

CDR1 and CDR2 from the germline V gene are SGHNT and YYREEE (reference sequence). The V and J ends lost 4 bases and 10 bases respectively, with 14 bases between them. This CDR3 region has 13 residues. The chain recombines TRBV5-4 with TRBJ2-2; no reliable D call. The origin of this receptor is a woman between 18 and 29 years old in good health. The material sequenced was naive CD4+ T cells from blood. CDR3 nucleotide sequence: TGTGCCAGCAGCCCCGTTAGGTTGGAGGAGCTGTTTTTT. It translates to CASSPVRLEELFF. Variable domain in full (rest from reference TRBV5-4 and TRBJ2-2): ETGVTQSPTHLIKTRGQQVTLRCSSQSGHNTVSWYQQALGQGPQFIFQYYREEENGRGNFPPRFSGLQFPNYSSELNVNALELDDSALYLCASSPVRLEELFFGEGSRLTVL.